This T cell receptor beta chain is from a study of blood T cell repertoires in COVID-19. Study as a whole: The study drew acute and convalescent COVID-19 samples from the United States, Italy and Spain. From T cells, B-cell-depleted T cells, or PBMCs came the material, which was cDNA or gDNA.

The CDR3 is made up of 14 amino acids. CDR1 and CDR2 from the germline V gene are SGHTS and YDEGEE. Trimming cost V 4 bases and J 3 bases; bases outside gene matches: 5. Original handling: Amplification with reference gene primers provided the estimates of nucleated cell counts. Some clones are missing from TCRdb's copy, which holds only in-frame ones; the method was immunoSEQ multiplex PCR. From that table come the V and J calls and clone size; the DNA was used to work out D and trimming. The sample has roughly 28,000 clones; nearly 90% are singletons. The chain employs TRBV5-8 and TRBJ2-7; 9 nucleotides match TRBD1. The specimen sequenced was peripheral blood. This TCR derives from a human donor with acute or convalescent COVID-19. The donor label of this sample is uncertain. Here the CDR3 reads CASSPWTGDYEQYF. The CDR3 DNA follows: TGTGCCAGCAGCCCGTGGACAGGGGACTACGAGCAGTACTTC.